The 3 T cell receptor beta chains below were found in one sample sequenced in a study of T cell responses to AZD1222 COVID-19 vaccine. This table comes from immunoSEQ multiplex PCR, and its TCRdb copy is limited to in-frame clones, with some not included. The sample includes approximately 76,000 clones, 90% to 95% of them seen just once. The sample consisted of peripheral blood, taken on day 0 of MenACWY control vaccination. The receptor set was obtained from an adult in good health.

This clone was detected once. The rearrangement uses TRBV27 and TRBJ2-3; TRBD2 agrees at 10 bases. Looked up from germline, CDR1 is MNHEY and CDR2 is SMNVEV (reference sequence). There are 15 residues in the CDR3. Germline trimming cut 5 bases from V and 5 bases from J; bases unmatched to any gene: 7. DNA for the CDR3: TGTGCCAGCAGTAGCGGGAGGGCCTTGGGAGATACGCAGTATTTT. Translation: CASSSGRALGDTQYF.

This chain links TRBV7-8 with TRBJ1-2; D not certain. This CDR3 has 16 amino acids. Germline V gene sequence: CDR1 SGHVS, CDR2 FQNEAQ. The ends were cut back, 5 bases at V and 8 bases at J, with 24 bases in the middle. The chain's CDR3 is CASSPDFGSSNRGYTF. The CDR3 DNA sequence: TGTGCCAGCAGCCCTGATTTTGGCAGTAGCAACCGGGGCTACACCTTC.

The chain carries TRBV19 and TRBJ2-6, with a weak D call TRBD1 (5 bases). V lost 3 bases and J 8 bases, leaving 11 bases between the germline ends. The CDR3 sequence is 14 residues long. CDR1 is LNHDA, CDR2 SQIVND, per germline (reference sequence). The CDR3 loop is CASSMQGLTNVLTF. The DNA of the CDR3 is TGTGCCAGTAGTATGCAGGGTCTGACCAACGTCCTGACTTTC.